This T cell receptor (beta chain) was identified during a study of identical twins (dated by TCRdb to about 2016). About the study as a whole: TCR alpha and beta repertoires from monozygotic twins, unrelated adults of various ages and cord blood were deep-sequenced to test whether fetal clonotypes persist. To rule out contamination, replicate twin experiments were performed at different times with different library preparation protocols. Findings and caveats that apply to the study as a whole: Invariant T cells such as MAIT and iNKT could partly confound zero-insertion analyses, although diverse VJ usage argued against such confounding for most clonotypes. Because the same donors could not be followed over many years, the conclusions relied on cross-sectional statistical analysis. In beta out-of-frame sequences, excess twin sharing was weaker, because having fewer shared sequences lowered the signal-to-noise ratio. Fewer insertions were carried by abundant cord blood beta clonotypes, a similar but weaker trend appeared in young adult naive repertoires, and no such trend appeared in memory repertoires. In monozygotic twins, out-of-frame TCR alpha sharing was systematically underestimated by recombination models, although the models agreed with sharing between unrelated individuals. Compared with coincidental sharing between unrelated individuals, out-of-frame TCR alpha sequences shared between twins showed an excess of sequences with low generation probability.

The CDR3 spans 14 residues, from the cysteine through the phenylalanine. CDR3 DNA only is kept here, 42 bases in frame from base 1. The junction shows trimming of 4 bases on V and 6 bases on J, and the gene matches do not reach 6 bases of it. The germline V gene (reference sequence) sets CDR1 to DFQATT and CDR2 to SNEGSKA. Only one count was recorded for this clonotype. This clone's antigen is unknown. It has no much larger one-base neighbor in the sample; base qualities were not kept. One read amounts to weak evidence. All donors were healthy Caucasians. Three pairs of female monozygotic twins, all aged roughly 18 to 29 years, were included in the twin cohort. Peripheral blood mononuclear cells were used as the source from which RNA for TCR libraries was isolated. Library method: 5' RACE. The instrument given in TCRdb is Illumina HiSeq 2000. Template switching added a universal primer binding site, and the final cDNA carried a unique molecular identifier that allowed TCR cDNA molecules to be counted accurately. Specific primers in the conserved constant-segment region were used to synthesize first-strand cDNA for the TCR alpha and beta chains. To control for contamination, each cDNA library was double barcoded with a SMART-Mk sample barcode plus Illumina barcodes. TruSeq adapter sequences along with Illumina sample barcodes were introduced in two successive PCR steps. Sequencing of the TCR alpha and beta cDNA libraries was done on the Illumina HiSeq platform using custom primers. The authors' pipeline ran thus. MiGEC processed the raw reads to extract unique molecular identifiers, while MiXCR was used to determine the CDR3 positions. For each individual, recombination models were inferred using an EM algorithm with the repgenHMM and IGoR tools. The analysis of shared clonotypes was done with the tcR package in R, with sharing normalized by the product of cloneset sizes. To study raw recombination free of thymic and clonal selection effects, out-of-frame nonproductive sequences were analyzed. The public reads were run again by TCRdb, first through fastp at Q25 and then through MiXCR, and only productive beta chains were kept. For every CDR3 protein sequence, its rows merge into one entry that carries the most common genes and DNA. These V and J calls originate from TCRdb's pipeline instead of the authors' own analysis. Recorded for this sample are roughly 690,000 distinct CDR3 sequences; 21% of them occurred a single time. The ten largest make up approximately 4.5% of the sample.

The sample was also linked to a second study, of T cells expressing NK-cell markers. As the second paper documents: TCR beta-chain repertoires were profiled in sorted CD3+CD56+NKG2C+, CD3+CD56+NKG2C- and CD3+CD56-NKG2C+ T-cell subsets from about 8 donors. Seven of the eight sequenced donors were HCMV-seropositive and one was HCMV-seronegative. To restrict sorting to alphabetaTCR-expressing T cells, an anti-gammadeltaTCR antibody was added in several experiments. For six donors, the dominant CD3+CD56+NKG2C+ clonotypes were among the top 10 CD8+ clonotypes and accounted for 1.0-7.0% of CD8+ T cells. Those dominant clonotypes were again the most abundant among CD3+CD56-NKG2C+ cells in a handful of donors, at 28.3-60.1%. Whether the expanded NKG2C-expressing T cell clones were specific for HCMV antigens was left unclear. Randomly selected healthy volunteers, three men and five women, were used as the eight sequenced donors. To determine HCMV serostatus, a commercial ELISA kit was used to detect HCMV-specific IgG in serum. Bulk peripheral blood T-cell repertoires were additionally sequenced from unsorted PBMC for over five donors. MIGEC was used to demultiplex reads and group the reads by UMI, and MiTCR was used to assemble and quantify clonotypes. To remove erroneous sequences, TCR cDNA sequences were retained only when supported by two or more reads. The tcR package was used for downstream repertoire analysis, with clonotypes matched between fractions based on CDR3 nucleotide sequence plus V segment. VDJmatch was used to annotate antigen specificity against VDJdb, with one amino acid substitution in CDR3 allowed.

The sample consisted of PBMCs. The sequence is built from TRBV20-1 and TRBJ2-3; TRBD2 matches 11 bases in the middle. This TCR was sampled from a woman between 18 and 29 years old in good health. For the CDR3, the sequence is CSAKNSGGGDTQYF. At the DNA level, the sequence is TGCAGTGCTAAAAATAGCGGGGGGGGTGATACGCAGTATTTT.